Listed here are 19 T cell receptor beta chains from one sample, sequenced in a study of CD8 T cells in ankylosing spondylitis. Study conclusions and caveats: Fewer than 10 highly homologous variants made up a TCR beta motif that seemed to typify ankylosing spondylitis blood.

MiXCR, applied by TCRdb to the 5' RACE reads, yields one record per CDR3 protein. The sample holds fewer than 400,000 distinct CDR3 sequences; approximately 8.2% are singletons and the top ten take 13% to 15%. Antigens for these TCRs are unknown. The sequenced sample consisted of blood, either unsorted or a sorted T cell fraction (not recorded which). These receptors were collected from a male donor with ankylosing spondylitis.

This clonotype was seen a handful of times. The rearrangement uses TRBV20-1 and TRBJ1-2; D gene ambiguous. Per the germline V gene, CDR1 is DFQATT and CDR2 is SNEGSKA (reference sequence). The CDR3 is 11 residues long. The V and J ends lost 6 bases and 8 bases respectively, with 13 bases between them. The CDR3 here is CSAIYVEGYTF. The DNA of the CDR3 is TGCAGTGCGATTTATGTGGAAGGCTACACCTTC.

This clonotype has just a few counts. The J gene is TRBJ2-1, the V gene TRBV3-1; 9 bases are shared with TRBD2. The CDR3 spans 14 residues. V trimming: 5 bases; J trimming: 9 bases; junction bases outside the gene matches: 8. Germline CDR1 is LGHDT and CDR2 is YNNKEL (reference sequence). The CDR3 is CASSGRGLAGEQFF. The CDR3 DNA sequence: TGTGCCAGCAGCGGAAGGGGACTAGCAGGTGAGCAGTTCTTC.

This clonotype appeared a few times. In DNA form, the CDR3 reads TGCAGCGTTGGACAGGGGAACTCTGGGGCCAACGTCCTGACTTTC. This gives the protein CSVGQGNSGANVLTF. The chain uses TRBV29-1 and TRBJ2-6; TRBD1 matches 8 bases. J was trimmed by 0 bases and V by 4 bases; bases with no gene match: 2. This CDR3 comprises 15 residues. Germline V gene lookup returns CDR1 SQVTM and CDR2 ANQGSEA.

The rearrangement links TRBV29-1 to TRBJ2-1; D unresolved. Trimming removed 2 bases from V and 5 bases from J, with 10 bases in between. The CDR3 is made up of 13 amino acids. Germline lookup yields CDR1 SQVTM and CDR2 ANQGSEA. CDR3 in amino acids: CSVESLFNNEQFF. The DNA for the CDR3 is TGCAGCGTTGAATCTCTTTTCAACAATGAGCAGTTCTTC.

This clonotype was counted ten times or more. The chain has TRBV6-1 and TRBJ2-1; the D is unclear. The CDR3 is 15 residues long. Trimming removed 5 bases from V and 0 bases from J, with 11 bases in between. Germline V gene data show CDR1 as MNHNS and CDR2 as SASEGT. The chain's CDR3 is CASSIDQISYNEQFF. The CDR3 DNA is TGTGCCAGCAGTATAGACCAAATCTCCTACAATGAGCAGTTCTTC.

This clonotype was seen ten or more times. The rearrangement joins TRBV20-1 to TRBJ2-3; D is unclear. The CDR3 loop spans 14 amino acids. Per germline, CDR1 DFQATT and CDR2 SNEGSKA (reference sequence). V lost 5 bases and J lost 6, with 18 bases in between. CDR3 residues: CSADPASRSDTQYF. DNA of the CDR3: TGCAGTGCTGACCCGGCCTCCAGGTCGGATACGCAGTATTTT.

This clonotype has at least ten counts. This chain joins TRBV12-3 or TRBV12-4 and TRBJ2-2; 7 bases are shared with TRBD2. The V segment lost 2 bases and the J segment 3 bases; nucleotides outside the gene matches: 3. This CDR3 region has 15 residues. For the CDR3, the DNA is TGTGCCAGCAGTTTAAGCGGGGTGGACACCGGGGAGCTGTTTTTT. It specifies CASSLSGVDTGELFF.

This chain uses TRBV9 with TRBJ1-6; D is perhaps TRBD1 (5 bases). Germline V lookup: CDR1 SGDLS, CDR2 YYNGEE. The CDR3 length is 16 residues. V was cut by 0 bases and J by 5 bases, with 12 bases left in between. The CDR3 region has the DNA TGTGCCAGCAGCGTAGGGGGGGGGGTGAATAATTCACCCCTCCACTTT. The encoded protein is CASSVGGGVNNSPLHF. The full variable domain, in which reference TRBV9 and TRBJ1-6 provide the parts outside the CDR3, is DSGVTQTPKHLITATGQRVTLRCSPRSGDLSVYWYQQSLDQGLQFLIQYYNGEERAKGNILERFSAQQFPDLHSELNLSSLELGDSALYFCASSVGGGVNNSPLHFGNGTRLTVT.

This clonotype has only a few counts. This sequence joins TRBV6-6 and TRBJ1-5; D possibly corresponds to TRBD1 (5 bases). CDR1 is MNHNY, CDR2 SVGAGI, per germline (reference sequence). The CDR3 spans 11 residues. V was trimmed by 6 bases and J by 13 bases, leaving 13 bases between them. This chain's CDR3 is CASSPAGTQHF. Here the CDR3 DNA reads TGTGCCAGCAGCCCCGCGGGGACTCAGCATTTT.

The V call is TRBV5-1, the J call TRBJ2-5, with unresolved D. The germline V and J ends were trimmed by 5 bases and 4 bases, with 9 bases remaining between them. From germline, CDR1 is SGHRS and CDR2 YFSETQ. The CDR3 is 12 residues long. The CDR3 nucleotides read TGCGCCAGCAGTCCCGGTACAGAGACCCAGTACTTC. Amino acids: CASSPGTETQYF.

V and J are TRBV12-3 or TRBV12-4 and TRBJ1-5; no clear D gene. Trimming stripped 6 bases from V and 2 bases from J, with 5 bases between. The CDR3 length is 12 residues. CDR3 bases: TGTGCCAGCAGGATGGGCAATCAGCCCCAGCATTTT. Translated, it gives CASRMGNQPQHF.

The CDR3 protein is CSAAGGLTGELFF. Written as DNA, the CDR3 is TGCAGTGCGGCGGGAGGGCTCACCGGGGAGCTGTTTTTT. The gene calls are TRBV20-1 and TRBJ2-2; 9 nucleotides agree with TRBD2. CDR1 is DFQATT, CDR2 SNEGSKA, per germline (reference sequence). Germline trimming cut 6 bases from V and 4 bases from J; bases unmatched to any gene: 3. The CDR3 contains 13 residues.

Many counts were recorded for this clonotype. The chain is built from TRBV20-1 and TRBJ2-1; D may correspond to TRBD1 or TRBD2 (6 bases each). CDR3 length: 14 residues. CDR1 and CDR2 from the germline V gene are DFQATT and SNEGSKA (reference sequence). Trimming removed 0 bases from V and 10 bases from J, with 16 bases in between. In nucleotides, the CDR3 is TGCAGTGCTAGAGATGTTTTGGGGGGCGGAGAGCAGTTCTTC. It encodes CSARDVLGGGEQFF.

This clonotype was seen more than once but under ten times. V usage is TRBV7-9 and J usage is TRBJ1-1, with 10 bases identical to TRBD1. The CDR3 covers 17 residues. Trimming removed 8 bases from V and 1 base from J; junction bases left unmatched: 13. Germline V gene data show CDR1 as SEHNR and CDR2 as FQNEAQ (reference sequence). CDR3 bases: TGTGCCAGCGCGTCGTCCCGGACAGGGGGAACGAACACTGAAGCTTTCTTT. Residues: CASASSRTGGTNTEAFF.

This clonotype has a count of ten or more. The J gene is TRBJ2-1, the V gene TRBV29-1, with unresolved D. Germline V gives CDR1 SQVTM, CDR2 ANQGSEA. The V and J ends lost 6 bases and 7 bases respectively, with 10 bases between them. The CDR3 is 11 amino acids. The CDR3 coding sequence is TGCAGCGTACTTTGGGGTAATGAGCAGTTCTTC. Translation: CSVLWGNEQFF.

This clonotype was counted only a few times. J is TRBJ2-7 and V is TRBV25-1; 8 bases agree with TRBD1. The CDR3 covers 13 residues. V lost 5 bases and J lost 5; bases outside the gene matches: 5. Germline V lookup: CDR1 MGHDK, CDR2 SYGVNS. The CDR3 reads CASSRQGAHEQYF. The CDR3 nucleotides are TGTGCCAGCAGTCGGCAGGGGGCCCACGAGCAGTACTTC.

Only a few counts were recorded for this clonotype. The chain has TRBV7-9 and TRBJ1-1; no clear D. CDR3 length equals 15 residues. CDR1 is SEHNR and CDR2 is FQNEAQ in the germline V gene (reference sequence). The V and J ends lost 0 bases and 5 bases respectively, with 13 bases between them. The CDR3 nucleotides read TGTGCCAGCAGCTTAGCGTTGGGAGCCAGGACTGAAGCTTTCTTT. Translating gives CASSLALGARTEAFF. Combining the CDR3 with reference TRBV7-9 and TRBJ1-1 gives the whole variable domain DTGVSQNPRHKITKRGQNVTFRCDPISEHNRLYWYRQTLGQGPEFLTYFQNEAQLEKSRLLSDRFSAERPKGSFSTLEIQRTEQGDSAMYLCASSLALGARTEAFFGQGTRLTVV.

The sample holds a few counts of this clonotype. This chain links TRBV5-1 with TRBJ1-5; no definite D call. Germline CDR1 is SGHRS and CDR2 is YFSETQ. The germline V and J ends were trimmed by 0 bases and 5 bases, with 12 bases remaining between them. The CDR3 extends over 15 amino acids. CDR3 protein: CASSLEGFEDQPQHF. DNA of the CDR3: TGCGCCAGCAGCTTGGAAGGGTTCGAGGATCAGCCCCAGCATTTT.

CDR3 in amino acids: CSAISMSYNEQFF. CDR3 DNA sequence: TGCAGTGCTATATCGATGTCCTACAATGAGCAGTTCTTC. The chain carries TRBV20-1 and TRBJ2-1; D is unresolved. CDR1 is DFQATT, CDR2 SNEGSKA, per germline (reference sequence). V was cut by 4 bases and J by 1 base, with 8 bases left in between. The CDR3 contains 13 residues.